This entry describes one T cell receptor beta chain. Its antigen is unidentified. The data were taken from a study of T cell responses to AZD1222 COVID-19 vaccine. About the study: Analysis merged second doses at about 4 or about 12 weeks.

CDR3 length: 15 amino acids. CDR1 and CDR2 (germline): LNHDA, SQIVND (reference sequence). V lost 5 bases and J 0 bases, leaving 11 bases between the germline ends. Clones were read by immunoSEQ multiplex PCR, and TCRdb kept only the in-frame ones, dropping some. The profile shows 60,000 to 65,000 clones, 80% to 85% of them singletons. Study results and limitations: Spike-wide coverage was observed for vaccine-associated CD4 TCRs, with dominant responses at 160-218 and 743-854.

V and J are TRBV19 and TRBJ1-3; D is possibly TRBD1 (5 bases). This sample comprised peripheral blood, obtained on day 0 of AZD1222 vaccination. This clonotype was sampled from an adult in good health. CDR3: CASSQLGDSGNTIYF. The CDR3 coding sequence is TGTGCCAGTAGTCAGCTGGGGGACTCTGGAAACACCATATATTTT.